A selection of T cell receptor beta chains follows, all from one sample in a study of cytomegalovirus exposure and HLA in healthy donors. Sequencing used immunoSEQ multiplex PCR; TCRdb keeps in-frame clones, though not all of them. The table records nearly 200,000 clones, roughly 83% of them present only once. The sequenced sample was PBMCs. Source of these receptors: a male donor in good health and CMV-seropositive. Both conserved end residues are part of each CDR3. The D gene is left open where the match is weak. A row's size may be missing; if present it is once, few, many or a size class.

cdr3_length,d_call,clone_size,v_call,j_call,cdr3_aa,cdr3_nt
12,TRBD2,-,TRBV5-4,TRBJ2-1,CASSPGRAEQFF,TGTGCCAGCAGCCCAGGGAGGGCTGAGCAGTTCTTC
17,-,-,TRBV11-1,TRBJ2-3,CASSLRLAGASPDTQYF,TGTGCCAGCAGCTTAAGGTTGGCGGGGGCCTCCCCAGATACGCAGTATTTT
11,TRBD1,few,TRBV6-6,TRBJ2-1,CASSPGGQEFF,TGTGCCAGCAGTCCCGGGGGACAGGAGTTCTTC
14,-,-,TRBV4-3,TRBJ1-2,CASSQETRRVGYTF,TGCGCCAGCAGCCAAGAAACCCGTCGGGTCGGCTACACCTTC
17,TRBD2,-,TRBV28,TRBJ2-7,CASSLVGGAGGSNEQYF,TGTGCCAGCAGTTTAGTCGGCGGAGCGGGAGGGTCCAACGAGCAGTACTTC
15,-,few,TRBV7-2,TRBJ1-1,CASSPRRQRNTEAFF,TGTGCCAGCAGCCCACGGAGACAGAGGAACACTGAAGCTTTCTTT
14,-,once,TRBV9,TRBJ2-3,CASSVSTGQDTQYF,TGTGCCAGCAGCGTTTCTACAGGGCAGGATACGCAGTATTTT
14,-,-,TRBV5-6,TRBJ2-6,CASSTGDGANVLTF,TGTGCCAGCAGCACCGGAGATGGGGCCAACGTCCTGACTTTC
18,TRBD2,-,TRBV7-2,TRBJ2-2,CASSLVLGGGARTGELFF,TGTGCCAGCAGCTTAGTTCTCGGCGGGGGGGCTCGGACCGGGGAGCTGTTTTTT
15,-,-,TRBV9,TRBJ1-6,CASSVEWGEGSPLHF,TGTGCCAGCAGCGTAGAGTGGGGCGAAGGTTCACCCCTCCACTTT
13,-,few,TRBV11-2,TRBJ1-2,CASSLVWTFGYTF,TGTGCCAGCAGCTTGGTTTGGACTTTCGGCTACACCTTC
16,-,few,TRBV7-9,TRBJ2-7,CASSLDPRLEFSEQYF,TGTGCCAGCAGCTTAGATCCCCGACTAGAGTTTAGCGAGCAGTACTTC
15,TRBD1,-,TRBV19,TRBJ2-2,CATSRTGLDTGELFF,TGTGCCACGTCCCGGACAGGGCTTGACACCGGGGAGCTGTTTTTT
14,TRBD1,once,TRBV9,TRBJ1-5,CASSEGTVGQPQHF,TGTGCCAGCAGCGAGGGGACAGTAGGTCAGCCCCAGCATTTT
14,TRBD1,-,TRBV28,TRBJ1-5,CASTLQGTNQPQHF,TGTGCCAGCACCTTACAGGGGACCAATCAGCCCCAGCATTTT
16,TRBD1,once,TRBV18,TRBJ2-1,CASSPSTGQAYNEQFF,TGTGCCAGCTCACCAAGTACCGGACAGGCCTACAATGAGCAGTTCTTC
16,-,-,TRBV7-9,TRBJ2-3,CASSLGELRGADTQYF,TGTGCCAGCAGCTTAGGGGAACTGCGGGGAGCAGATACGCAGTATTTT
14,-,few,TRBV6-4,TRBJ2-2,CASSTRPYSGELFF,TGTGCCAGCAGTACTCGTCCCTATTCCGGGGAGCTGTTTTTT
16,TRBD2,-,TRBV9,TRBJ2-7,CASSVEGLAGVREQYF,TGTGCCAGCAGCGTAGAGGGACTAGCGGGAGTGCGCGAGCAGTACTTC
16,-,-,TRBV14,TRBJ2-5,CASSQDESRGWETQYF,TGTGCCAGCAGCCAAGACGAGAGTCGGGGATGGGAGACCCAGTACTTC
15,TRBD1,-,TRBV6-5,TRBJ1-4,CASSLKGAVNEKLFF,TGTGCCAGCAGTTTAAAGGGGGCGGTTAATGAAAAACTGTTTTTT
11,-,-,TRBV7-2,TRBJ1-1,CASTGSTEAFF,TGTGCCAGTACAGGGAGTACTGAAGCTTTCTTT
15,-,few,TRBV7-7,TRBJ2-3,CASSLAHEGTDTQYF,TGTGCTAGCAGCTTAGCCCATGAGGGCACAGATACGCAGTATTTT
15,-,-,TRBV4-2,TRBJ1-2,CASSPRDGGFSGYTF,TGTGCCAGCAGCCCCCGAGATGGAGGGTTCAGTGGCTACACCTTC
12,TRBD1,-,TRBV7-8,TRBJ2-7,CASSWDRREQYF,TGTGCCAGCAGTTGGGACAGGCGCGAGCAGTACTTC
13,TRBD1,-,TRBV7-9,TRBJ2-1,CASSNSTGVEQFF,TGTGCCAGCAGCAACTCGACAGGGGTTGAGCAGTTCTTC
13,TRBD2,few,TRBV2,TRBJ2-7,CASSDYGGDEQYF,TGTGCCAGCAGTGACTACGGGGGGGACGAGCAGTACTTC
14,-,once,TRBV19,TRBJ2-4,CASSSPRAKNIQYF,TGTGCCAGTAGTTCCCCTAGAGCCAAAAACATTCAGTACTTC
18,-,-,TRBV4-1,TRBJ2-2,CASSQEKSARRGTGELFF,TGCGCCAGCAGCCAAGAGAAGTCGGCGAGGAGGGGCACCGGGGAGCTGTTTTTT
14,TRBD1,-,TRBV6-5,TRBJ1-1,CASSSRTGDTEAFF,TGTGCCAGCAGTAGCCGGACAGGCGACACTGAAGCTTTCTTT
14,-,-,TRBV4-2,TRBJ1-2,CASSQDSTNYGYTF,TGTGCCAGCAGCCAAGATAGTACCAACTATGGCTACACCTTC
15,TRBD1,-,TRBV18,TRBJ1-5,CASSPGTGGNQPQHF,TGTGCCAGCTCACCGGGGACAGGGGGCAATCAGCCCCAGCATTTT
15,TRBD1,-,TRBV18,TRBJ2-2,CASSPRTGDTGELFF,TGTGCCAGCTCCCCACGGACAGGGGACACCGGGGAGCTGTTTTTT